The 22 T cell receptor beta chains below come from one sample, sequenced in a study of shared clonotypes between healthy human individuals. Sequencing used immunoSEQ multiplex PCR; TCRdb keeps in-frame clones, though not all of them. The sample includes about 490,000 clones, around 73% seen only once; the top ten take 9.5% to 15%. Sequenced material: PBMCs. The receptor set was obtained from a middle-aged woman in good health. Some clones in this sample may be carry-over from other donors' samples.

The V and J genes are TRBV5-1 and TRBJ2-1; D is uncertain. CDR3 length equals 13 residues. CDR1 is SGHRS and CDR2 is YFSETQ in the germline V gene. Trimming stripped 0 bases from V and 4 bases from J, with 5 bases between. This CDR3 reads CASSLGAYNEQFF. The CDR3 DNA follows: TGCGCCAGCAGCTTGGGGGCGTACAATGAGCAGTTCTTC.

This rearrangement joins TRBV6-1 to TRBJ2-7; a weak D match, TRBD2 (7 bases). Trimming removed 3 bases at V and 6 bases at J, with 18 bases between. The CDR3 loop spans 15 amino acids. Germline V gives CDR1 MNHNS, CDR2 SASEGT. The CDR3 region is CASSEGGGLAREQYF. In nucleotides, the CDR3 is TGTGCCAGCAGTGAGGGAGGGGGGCTAGCCCGCGAGCAGTACTTC.

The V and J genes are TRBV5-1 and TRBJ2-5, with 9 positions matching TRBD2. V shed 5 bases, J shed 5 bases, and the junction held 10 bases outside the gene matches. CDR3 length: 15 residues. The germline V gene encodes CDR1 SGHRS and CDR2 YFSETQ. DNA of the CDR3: TGCGCCAGCAGATACGGACTAGCGAAGGGGGAGACCCAGTACTTC. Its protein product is CASRYGLAKGETQYF. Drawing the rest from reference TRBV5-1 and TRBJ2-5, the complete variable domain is KAGVTQTPRYLIKTRGQQVTLSCSPISGHRSVSWYQQTPGQGLQFLFEYFSETQRNKGNFPGRFSGRQFSNSRSEMNVSTLELGDSALYLCASRYGLAKGETQYFGPGTRLLVL.

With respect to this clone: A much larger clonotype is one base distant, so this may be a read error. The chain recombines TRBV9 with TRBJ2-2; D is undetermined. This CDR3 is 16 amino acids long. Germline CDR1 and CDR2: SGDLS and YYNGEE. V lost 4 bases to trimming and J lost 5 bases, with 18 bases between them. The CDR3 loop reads CASSLGPWAETGELFF. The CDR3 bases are TGTGCCAGCAGCCTAGGGCCATGGGCGGAGACCGGGGAGCTGTTTTTT. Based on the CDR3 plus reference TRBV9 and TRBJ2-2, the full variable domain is DSGVTQTPKHLITATGQRVTLRCSPRSGDLSVYWYQQSLDQGLQFLIQYYNGEERAKGNILERFSAQQFPDLHSELNLSSLELGDSALYFCASSLGPWAETGELFFGEGSRLTVL.

The CDR3 sequence is CSVVRGTNTGELFF. The CDR3 coding sequence is TGCAGCGTTGTTCGTGGGACTAACACCGGGGAGCTGTTTTTT. The gene calls are TRBV29-1 and TRBJ2-2; TRBD2 is a possible D gene (6 bases). The CDR3 has 14 amino acids. Germline values: CDR1 SQVTM, CDR2 ANQGSEA. V dropped 4 bases and J dropped 2 bases, with 11 bases sitting between them.

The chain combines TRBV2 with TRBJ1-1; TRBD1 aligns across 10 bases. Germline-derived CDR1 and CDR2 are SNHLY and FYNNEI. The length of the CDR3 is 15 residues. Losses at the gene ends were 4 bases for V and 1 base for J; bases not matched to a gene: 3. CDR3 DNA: TGTGCCAGCAGTGGACAGGGGGCCCCGAACACTGAAGCTTTCTTT. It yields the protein CASSGQGAPNTEAFF.

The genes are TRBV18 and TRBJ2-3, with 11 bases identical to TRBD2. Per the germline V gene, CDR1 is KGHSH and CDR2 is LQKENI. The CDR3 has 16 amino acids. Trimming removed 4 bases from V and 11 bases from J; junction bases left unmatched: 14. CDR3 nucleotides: TGTGCCAGCTCACGCCCCACTAGCGGGAGTGGAGTTTGGCAGTATTTT. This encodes CASSRPTSGSGVWQYF.

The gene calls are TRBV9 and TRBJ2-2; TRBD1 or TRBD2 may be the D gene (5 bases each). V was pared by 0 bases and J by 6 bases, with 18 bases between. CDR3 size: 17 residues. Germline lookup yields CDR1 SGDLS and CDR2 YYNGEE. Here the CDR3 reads CASSVAPDASGPGELFF. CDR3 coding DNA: TGTGCCAGCAGCGTAGCTCCGGACGCCTCGGGGCCCGGGGAGCTGTTTTTT.

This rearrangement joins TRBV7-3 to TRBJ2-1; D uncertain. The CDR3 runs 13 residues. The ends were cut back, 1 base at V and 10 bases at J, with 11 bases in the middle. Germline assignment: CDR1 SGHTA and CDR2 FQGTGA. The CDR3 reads CASSLILYGEQFF. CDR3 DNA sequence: TGTGCCAGCAGCTTAATTTTATACGGGGAGCAGTTCTTC. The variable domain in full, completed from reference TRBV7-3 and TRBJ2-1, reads GAGVSQTPSNKVTEKGKYVELRCDPISGHTALYWYRQSLGQGPEFLIYFQGTGAADDSGLPNDRFFAVRPEGSVSTLKIQRTERGDSAVYLCASSLILYGEQFFGPGTRLTVL.

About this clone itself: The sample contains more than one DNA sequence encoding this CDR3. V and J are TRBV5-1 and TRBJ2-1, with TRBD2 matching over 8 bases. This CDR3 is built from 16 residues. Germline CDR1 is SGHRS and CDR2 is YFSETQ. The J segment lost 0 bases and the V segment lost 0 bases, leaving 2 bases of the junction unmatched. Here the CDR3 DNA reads TGCGCCAGCAGCTTGGACAGCGGGAGCTCCTACAATGAGCAGTTCTTC. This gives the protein CASSLDSGSSYNEQFF.

The CDR3 loop is CASNQMGGSSYGYTF. The CDR3 bases are TGTGCCAGTAACCAGATGGGCGGCAGCTCCTATGGCTACACCTTC. The genes are TRBV19 and TRBJ1-2; no clear D gene. The germline V and J ends were trimmed by 7 bases and 4 bases, with 19 bases remaining between them. CDR3 length: 15 residues. CDR1 is LNHDA and CDR2 is SQIVND in the germline V gene (reference sequence).

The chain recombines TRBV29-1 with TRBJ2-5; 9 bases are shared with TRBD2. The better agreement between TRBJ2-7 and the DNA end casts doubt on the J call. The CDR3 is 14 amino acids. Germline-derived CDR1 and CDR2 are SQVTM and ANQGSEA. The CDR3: CSVLASGIPYEQYF. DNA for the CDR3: TGCAGCGTACTGGCTAGCGGGATCCCCTACGAGCAGTACTTC.

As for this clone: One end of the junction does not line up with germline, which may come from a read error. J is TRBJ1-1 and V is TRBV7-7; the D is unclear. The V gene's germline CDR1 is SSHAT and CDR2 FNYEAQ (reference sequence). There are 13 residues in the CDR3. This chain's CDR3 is CASSLESNTEAFF. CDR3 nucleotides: TGTGCTAGCAGCTTAGAATCGAACACTGAAGCTTTCTTT.

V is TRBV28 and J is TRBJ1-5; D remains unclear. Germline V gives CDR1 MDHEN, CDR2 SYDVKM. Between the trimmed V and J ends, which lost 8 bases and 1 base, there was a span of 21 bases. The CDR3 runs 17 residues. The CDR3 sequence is CASENHRAKGSNQPQHF. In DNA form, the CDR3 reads TGTGCCAGCGAAAACCATAGGGCAAAAGGGAGCAATCAGCCCCAGCATTTT.

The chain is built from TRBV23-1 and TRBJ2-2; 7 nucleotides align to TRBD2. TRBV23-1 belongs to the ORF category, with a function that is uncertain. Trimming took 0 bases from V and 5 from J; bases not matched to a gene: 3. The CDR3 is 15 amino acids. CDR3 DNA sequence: TGCGCCAGCAGTCAATCGGGAGGGATAACCGGGGAGCTGTTTTTT. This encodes CASSQSGGITGELFF.

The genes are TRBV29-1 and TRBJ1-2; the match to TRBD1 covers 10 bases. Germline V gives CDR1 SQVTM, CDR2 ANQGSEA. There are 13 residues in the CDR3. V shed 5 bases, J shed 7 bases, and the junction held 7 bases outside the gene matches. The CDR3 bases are TGCAGCGTTCCCCGACAGGGGGCCGTTGGCTACACCTTC. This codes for CSVPRQGAVGYTF. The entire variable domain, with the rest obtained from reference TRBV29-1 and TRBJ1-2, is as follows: SAVISQKPSRDICQRGTSLTIQCQVDSQVTMMFWYRQQPGQSLTLIATANQGSEATYESGFVIDKFPISRPNLTFSTLTVSNMSPEDSSIYLCSVPRQGAVGYTFGSGTRLTVV.

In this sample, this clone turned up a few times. Here the CDR3 DNA reads TGTGCCAGCAGCCCCGGGAGTCGGGGAAACACCGGGGAGCTGTTTTTT. Translated, it gives CASSPGSRGNTGELFF. The chain carries TRBV4-2 and TRBJ2-2; tentatively, D is TRBD2 (6 bases). V was shortened by 4 bases and J by 2 bases, with 14 bases between the two germline ends. Germline assignment: CDR1 LGHNA and CDR2 YNFKEQ. The CDR3 totals 16 residues.

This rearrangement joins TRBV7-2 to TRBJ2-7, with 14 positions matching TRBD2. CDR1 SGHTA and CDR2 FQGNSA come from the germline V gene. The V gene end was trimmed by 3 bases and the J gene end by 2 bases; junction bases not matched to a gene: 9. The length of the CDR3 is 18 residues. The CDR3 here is CASSFDGTSGSSTYEQYF. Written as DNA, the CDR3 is TGTGCCAGCAGCTTCGACGGGACTAGCGGGAGTTCCACCTACGAGCAGTACTTC.

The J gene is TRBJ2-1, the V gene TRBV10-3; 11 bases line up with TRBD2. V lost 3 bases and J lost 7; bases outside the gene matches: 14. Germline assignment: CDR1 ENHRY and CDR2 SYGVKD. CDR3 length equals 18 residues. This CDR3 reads CAISDRDGRLAGKNEQFF. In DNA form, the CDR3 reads TGTGCCATCAGTGATCGGGATGGTAGACTAGCGGGGAAAAATGAGCAGTTCTTC.

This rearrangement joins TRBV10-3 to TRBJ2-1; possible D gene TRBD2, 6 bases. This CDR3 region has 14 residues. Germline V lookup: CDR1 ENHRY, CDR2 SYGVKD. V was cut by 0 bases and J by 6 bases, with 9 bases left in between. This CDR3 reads CAISESILANEQFF. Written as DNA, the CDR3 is TGTGCCATCAGTGAGTCGATACTAGCCAATGAGCAGTTCTTC.

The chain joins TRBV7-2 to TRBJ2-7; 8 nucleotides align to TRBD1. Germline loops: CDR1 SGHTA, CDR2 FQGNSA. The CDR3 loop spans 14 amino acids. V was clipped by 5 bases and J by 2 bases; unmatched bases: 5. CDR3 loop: CASSPGQGTYEQYF. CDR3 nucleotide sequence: TGTGCCAGCAGCCCTGGACAGGGAACCTACGAGCAGTACTTC.

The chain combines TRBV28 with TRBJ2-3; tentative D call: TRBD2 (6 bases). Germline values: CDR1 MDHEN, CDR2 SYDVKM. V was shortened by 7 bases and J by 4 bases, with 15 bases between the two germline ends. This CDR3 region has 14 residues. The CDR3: CASTAPGLPDTQYF. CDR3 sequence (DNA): TGTGCCAGCACTGCCCCGGGACTTCCAGATACGCAGTATTTT.